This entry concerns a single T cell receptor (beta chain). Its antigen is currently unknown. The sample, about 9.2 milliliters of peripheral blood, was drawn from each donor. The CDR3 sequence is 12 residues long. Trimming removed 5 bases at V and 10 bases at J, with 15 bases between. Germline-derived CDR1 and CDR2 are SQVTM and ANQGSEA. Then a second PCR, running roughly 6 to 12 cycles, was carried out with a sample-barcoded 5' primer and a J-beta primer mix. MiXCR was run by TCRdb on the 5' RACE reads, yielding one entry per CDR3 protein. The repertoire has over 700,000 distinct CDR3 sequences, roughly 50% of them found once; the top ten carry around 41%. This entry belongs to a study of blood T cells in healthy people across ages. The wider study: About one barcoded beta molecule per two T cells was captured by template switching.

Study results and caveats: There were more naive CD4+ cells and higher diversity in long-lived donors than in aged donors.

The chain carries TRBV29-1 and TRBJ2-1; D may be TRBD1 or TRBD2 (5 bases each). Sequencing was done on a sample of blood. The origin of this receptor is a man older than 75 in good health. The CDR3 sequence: CSVTGHGDEQFF. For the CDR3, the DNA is TGCAGCGTTACCGGACATGGGGACGAGCAGTTCTTC.